This T cell receptor (beta chain) was obtained from a study of monozygotic twins with inflammatory bowel disease. cDNA was produced in eight separate reactions per sample. TCRdb re-called the 5' RACE reads; every CDR3 protein appears as one record, without DNA. This table holds some 83,000 distinct CDR3 sequences. Sampling involved one blood draw (roughly 2.4 ml) for every donor. The CDR3 consists of 13 residues. Turning to this clonotype: Its antigen remains unknown.

Study-wide points: Fewer clonotypes were shared with others by IBD patients than by healthy twins, especially with disease activity. There were differing immunosuppressive treatments, which may have added variability to patient repertoires.

Source material: blood. This clonotype was sampled from a human donor with ulcerative colitis or Crohn's disease, or a healthy co-twin of an affected twin (not recorded which). V gene TRBV12-3 or TRBV12-4 combines with J gene TRBJ1-2; TCRdb reports TRBD1, a call that lacks DNA to check it against. This CDR3 reads CASSYRRGYGYTF.